Shown below are 26 T cell receptor beta chains from a single sample sequenced in a study of cytomegalovirus exposure and HLA in healthy donors. Primers included in the PCR were 60 Vbeta and 13 Jbeta primers. This table comes from immunoSEQ multiplex PCR, and its TCRdb copy is limited to in-frame clones, with some not included. The table records fewer than 150,000 clones, roughly 76% of them present only once. Sample: PBMCs. These TCRs come from a man between 18 and 29 years old in good health and CMV-seronegative.

V gene TRBV11-2 combines with J gene TRBJ2-2; 9 bases fit TRBD2. The CDR3 length is 16 residues. V lost 1 base and J lost 7; bases outside the gene matches: 7. In germline, CDR1 is SGHAT, CDR2 FQNNGV. CDR3 protein: CASSLVGGRAGGELFF. CDR3 sequence (DNA): TGTGCCAGCAGCTTAGTGGGCGGGAGGGCCGGCGGGGAGCTGTTTTTT.

The J gene is TRBJ2-5, the V gene TRBV7-2; 9 bases are shared with TRBD1. The germline V gene has CDR1 SGHTA and CDR2 FQGNSA. The CDR3 length is 15 residues. J was trimmed by 5 bases and V by 6 bases; bases with no gene match: 10. In nucleotides, the CDR3 is TGTGCCAGCAGACGTTTCGGACAGGGGCACGAGACCCAGTACTTC. Translating gives CASRRFGQGHETQYF.

This chain links TRBV2 with TRBJ2-1; 7 bases line up with TRBD1. Looked up from germline, CDR1 is SNHLY and CDR2 is FYNNEI. V dropped 6 bases and J dropped 10; count of bases not matched to a gene: 9. This CDR3 is built from 13 residues. As DNA, the CDR3 is TGTGCCAGCAGAGGGGGCGCATTGGAGGAGCAGTTCTTC. This gives the protein CASRGGALEEQFF.

The chain is built from TRBV25-1 and TRBJ1-1; D not certain. The germline V and J ends were trimmed by 2 bases and 1 base, with 11 bases remaining between them. The germline gives CDR1 MGHDK, CDR2 SYGVNS. The CDR3 has 15 residues. In nucleotides, the CDR3 is TGTGCCAGCAGTGAACACAGCGGATGGAACACTGAAGCTTTCTTT. Encoded protein: CASSEHSGWNTEAFF.

The chain combines TRBV27 with TRBJ1-1, with TRBD1 identical over 7 bases. The CDR3 runs 16 residues. Trimming took 5 bases from V and 2 from J; bases not matched to a gene: 11. CDR1 and CDR2 from the germline V gene are MNHEY and SMNVEV (reference sequence). The CDR3 bases are TGTGCCAGCAGTGTTAGGGACAGCACCACTAACACTGAAGCTTTCTTT. Translation gives CASSVRDSTTNTEAFF.

The chain has TRBV15 and TRBJ2-2, with D unclear. V was trimmed by 2 bases and J by 1 base, leaving 5 bases between them. The CDR3 is 14 amino acids. The germline V gene has CDR1 LNHNV and CDR2 YYDKDF (reference sequence). CDR3 loop: CATSRQVNTGELFF. The DNA for the CDR3 is TGTGCCACCAGCAGACAGGTGAACACCGGGGAGCTGTTTTTT.

The chain combines TRBV5-1 with TRBJ2-3, with 13 positions matching TRBD2. The germline V gene has CDR1 SGHRS and CDR2 YFSETQ. V lost 2 bases and J lost 3; bases outside the gene matches: 6. The CDR3 has 17 amino acids. The CDR3 bases are TGCGCCAGCAGCTTAGAGACTAGCGGGGGGCCTACAGATACGCAGTATTTT. Residues: CASSLETSGGPTDTQYF.

This clone has more than one count but fewer than ten. The chain joins TRBV2 to TRBJ2-1; a weak D match, TRBD2 (6 bases). This CDR3 is 15 amino acids long. The germline V gene encodes CDR1 SNHLY and CDR2 FYNNEI. Trimming shortened V by 7 bases and J by 0 bases, and 13 bases separated the two germline ends. CDR3 bases: TGTGCCAGCAAGGAGGGCAGAAACTCCTACAATGAGCAGTTCTTC. Translated: CASKEGRNSYNEQFF.

V is TRBV11-2 and J is TRBJ1-2; 8 bases are shared with TRBD1. The CDR3 totals 18 residues. V was clipped by 5 bases and J by 4 bases; unmatched bases: 18. Germline loops: CDR1 SGHAT, CDR2 FQNNGV. DNA for the CDR3: TGTGCCAGCAGCCTAGTTGGGGGCAGGGGGCCAAAAACCTATGGCTACACCTTC. Translated: CASSLVGGRGPKTYGYTF.

The count of this clone is one. The rearrangement joins TRBV18 to TRBJ1-3; D not certain. V lost 1 base and J lost 0, with 7 bases in between. There are 15 residues in the CDR3. Germline CDR1 reads KGHSH; CDR2 reads LQKENI. CDR3 region: CASSPRLGSGNTIYF. As DNA, the CDR3 is TGTGCCAGCTCACCACGACTAGGCTCTGGAAACACCATATATTTT.

This clone came up a few times. V and J are TRBV15 and TRBJ2-5, with TRBD2 matching over 8 bases. This CDR3 spans 16 amino acids. Germline-derived CDR1 and CDR2 are LNHNV and YYDKDF (reference sequence). The J segment lost 4 bases and the V segment lost 3 bases, leaving 10 bases of the junction unmatched. CDR3 in DNA: TGTGCCACCAGCAGGGCGTGGGCGGGAGGCGGAGAGACCCAGTACTTC. Its protein product is CATSRAWAGGGETQYF.

This rearrangement joins TRBV29-1 to TRBJ2-2, with 9 bases fitting TRBD1. J gave up 7 bases and V 7 bases, and 7 bases lay outside the gene matches. CDR3 length: 13 residues. The V gene's germline CDR1 is SQVTM and CDR2 ANQGSEA. The CDR3 nucleotides are TGCAGCGCCTTACAGGGGGCGGGCGGGGAGCTGTTTTTT. Protein: CSALQGAGGELFF.

The chain uses TRBV12-5 and TRBJ1-4, with 7 bases matching TRBD1. V trimming: 6 bases; J trimming: 5 bases; junction bases outside the gene matches: 3. Germline V lookup: CDR1 LGHNT, CDR2 FRNRAP. This CDR3 is 13 amino acids long. The CDR3 here is CASGGTANEKLFF. In DNA form, the CDR3 reads TGTGCTAGTGGAGGGACAGCGAATGAAAAACTGTTTTTT.

The chain couples TRBV28 to TRBJ2-7; a possible D gene is TRBD2 (6 bases). The CDR3 length is 16 residues. Germline loops: CDR1 MDHEN, CDR2 SYDVKM. V lost 4 bases to trimming and J lost 6 bases, with 22 bases between them. The CDR3 nucleotides read TGTGCCAGCAGTTCCCTTAGCGGCAGCTTGGGCTTCGAGCAGTACTTC. It specifies CASSSLSGSLGFEQYF.

The rearrangement uses TRBV7-6 and TRBJ2-5, with TRBD2 matching over 8 bases. Germline assignment: CDR1 SGHVS and CDR2 FNYEAQ. The CDR3 runs 16 residues. V lost 4 bases to trimming and J lost 5 bases; unmatched junction nucleotides: 12. This chain's CDR3 is CASSSPPREGGETQYF. The CDR3 coding sequence is TGTGCCAGCAGCTCGCCCCCCCGGGAGGGCGGTGAGACCCAGTACTTC. The full variable domain, rest sourced from reference TRBV7-6 and TRBJ2-5, is GAGVSQSPRYKVTKRGQDVALRCDPISGHVSLYWYRQALGQGPEFLTYFNYEAQQDKSGLPNDRFSAERPEGSISTLTIQRTEQRDSAMYRCASSSPPREGGETQYFGPGTRLLVL.

This clone showed up just a few times. V gene TRBV11-3 combines with J gene TRBJ2-3; D is uncertain. Trimming shortened V by 2 bases and J by 2 bases, and 11 bases separated the two germline ends. Germline CDR1 SGHNT, CDR2 YENEEA. The CDR3 runs to 15 residues. The CDR3 sequence: CASSLKYGSTDTQYF. The CDR3, as DNA: TGTGCCAGCAGCTTAAAGTACGGTTCCACAGATACGCAGTATTTT.

The chain combines TRBV9 with TRBJ1-2; D gene ambiguous. CDR3 length equals 14 residues. Germline V gene sequence: CDR1 SGDLS, CDR2 YYNGEE. Trimming left V 0 bases short and J 4 bases short, with 10 bases between. CDR3: CASSVGREGYGYTF. The DNA of the CDR3 is TGTGCCAGCAGCGTAGGTAGGGAGGGCTATGGCTACACCTTC.

The rearrangement uses TRBV5-1 and TRBJ1-2, with a possible D match to TRBD1 (6 bases). CDR1 is SGHRS, CDR2 YFSETQ, per germline. The V gene lost 4 bases and the J gene lost 7 bases, with 14 bases spanning the gap. The CDR3 covers 13 residues. As DNA, the CDR3 is TGCGCCAGCAGCCACCGGACAGCGGTTGGCTACACCTTC. Protein sequence: CASSHRTAVGYTF.

This sequence joins TRBV6-1 and TRBJ2-3, with 7 nucleotides matching TRBD1. This CDR3 region has 15 residues. Trimming removed 1 base from V and 4 bases from J; junction bases left unmatched: 5. Germline V CDR1 and CDR2: MNHNS, SASEGT. CDR3 in amino acids: CASSEGGQGADTQYF. In DNA form, the CDR3 reads TGTGCCAGCAGTGAAGGGGGCCAGGGGGCAGATACGCAGTATTTT.

The V gene is TRBV10-3, the J gene TRBJ1-5, with TRBD1 as a possible D gene (6 bases). CDR3 length equals 18 residues. Germline V gives CDR1 ENHRY, CDR2 SYGVKD. The V gene lost 4 bases and the J gene lost 1 base, with 20 bases spanning the gap. The CDR3 loop is CAISAPGHSHLSNQPQHF. In nucleotides, the CDR3 is TGTGCCATCAGTGCCCCGGGACATTCACATTTAAGCAATCAGCCCCAGCATTTT.

Comments on this clone: The same CDR3 can be traced to other DNA sequences in this sample. The chain carries TRBV19 and TRBJ1-5; a weak D match, TRBD1 (5 bases). Trimming took 1 base from V and 3 from J, leaving 10 bases between them. The CDR3 consists of 15 residues. CDR1 and CDR2 (germline): LNHDA, SQIVND (reference sequence). CDR3 sequence: CASSIAAGINQPQHF. The CDR3 DNA reads TGTGCCAGTAGTATAGCCGCAGGGATCAATCAGCCCCAGCATTTT.

The rearrangement links TRBV5-1 to TRBJ2-3; 9 positions agree with TRBD2. This CDR3 spans 24 amino acids. The J segment lost 2 bases and the V segment lost 1 base, leaving 29 bases of the junction unmatched. The germline V gene encodes CDR1 SGHRS and CDR2 YFSETQ. The CDR3 DNA reads as TGCGCCAGCAGCTTGTTCGACAGCGTTACTCTACTAGCGGGCGGTTCAAAAGTCACAGATACGCAGTATTTT. Translated: CASSLFDSVTLLAGGSKVTDTQYF.

The chain combines TRBV7-9 with TRBJ1-3; no clear D gene. V shed 2 bases and J shed 3 bases, with 14 bases lying between them. Germline CDR1 reads SEHNR; CDR2 reads FQNEAQ (reference sequence). This CDR3 region has 16 residues. CDR3 in amino acids: CASSLSGAGGGNTIYF. In DNA, the CDR3 is TGTGCCAGCAGCTTAAGTGGCGCAGGTGGTGGAAACACCATATATTTT.

This sequence joins TRBV28 and TRBJ1-4, with D tentatively TRBD1 (6 bases). Per the germline V gene, CDR1 is MDHEN and CDR2 is SYDVKM. The length of the CDR3 is 15 residues. The ends were cut back, 4 bases at V and 8 bases at J, with 17 bases in the middle. In nucleotides, the CDR3 is TGTGCCAGCAGTTCCCGTGGGGGCCAGGGGGAAAAACTGTTTTTT. As protein: CASSSRGGQGEKLFF. Full variable domain (missing parts from reference TRBV28 and TRBJ1-4): DVKVTQSSRYLVKRTGEKVFLECVQDMDHENMFWYRQDPGLGLRLIYFSYDVKMKEKGDIPEGYSVSREKKERFSLILESASTNQTSMYLCASSSRGGQGEKLFFGSGTQLSVL.

Only a few counts were recorded for this clone. The V gene is TRBV27, the J gene TRBJ1-5, with TRBD1 identical over 10 bases. Trimming cost V 8 bases and J 7 bases; bases outside gene matches: 17. The CDR3 is made up of 17 amino acids. Germline V CDR1 and CDR2: MNHEY, SMNVEV (reference sequence). DNA of the CDR3: TGTGCCAGCCATCCGGAGTCAGGACAGGGGGTACGGCAGCCCCAGCATTTT. Protein: CASHPESGQGVRQPQHF.

J is TRBJ1-6 and V is TRBV6-4; 7 bases match TRBD1. The J segment lost 5 bases and the V segment lost 6 bases, leaving 4 bases of the junction unmatched. The CDR3 length is 14 residues. Germline CDR1 MRHNA, CDR2 SNTAGT. The CDR3 is CASRRQGDNSPLHF. In nucleotides, the CDR3 is TGTGCCAGCAGAAGACAGGGAGATAATTCACCCCTCCACTTT.